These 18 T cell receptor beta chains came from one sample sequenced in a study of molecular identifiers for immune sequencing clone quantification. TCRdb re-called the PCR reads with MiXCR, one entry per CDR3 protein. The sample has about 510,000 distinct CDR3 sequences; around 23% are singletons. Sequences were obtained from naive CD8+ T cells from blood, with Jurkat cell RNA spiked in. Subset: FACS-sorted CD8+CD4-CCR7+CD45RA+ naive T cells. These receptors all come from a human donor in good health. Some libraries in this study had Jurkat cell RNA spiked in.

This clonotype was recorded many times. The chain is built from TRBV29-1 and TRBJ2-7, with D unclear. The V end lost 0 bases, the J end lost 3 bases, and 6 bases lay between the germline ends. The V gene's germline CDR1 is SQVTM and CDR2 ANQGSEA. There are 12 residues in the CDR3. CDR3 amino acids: CSVEDPSYEQYF. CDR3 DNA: TGCAGCGTTGAAGATCCCAGCTACGAGCAGTACTTC.

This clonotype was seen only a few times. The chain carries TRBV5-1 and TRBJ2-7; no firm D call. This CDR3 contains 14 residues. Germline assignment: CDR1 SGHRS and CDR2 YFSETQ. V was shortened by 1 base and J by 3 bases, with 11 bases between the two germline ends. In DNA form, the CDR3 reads TGCGCCAGCAGCTTGAGCACAAGGGTCTACGAGCAGTACTTC. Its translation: CASSLSTRVYEQYF. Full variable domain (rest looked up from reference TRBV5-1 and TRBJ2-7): KAGVTQTPRYLIKTRGQQVTLSCSPISGHRSVSWYQQTPGQGLQFLFEYFSETQRNKGNFPGRFSGRQFSNSRSEMNVSTLELGDSALYLCASSLSTRVYEQYFGPGTRLTVT.

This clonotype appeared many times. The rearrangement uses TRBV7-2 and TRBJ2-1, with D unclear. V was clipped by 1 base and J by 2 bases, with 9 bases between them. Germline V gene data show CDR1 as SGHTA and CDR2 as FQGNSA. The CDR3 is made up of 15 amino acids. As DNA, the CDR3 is TGTGCCAGCAGCTTAGGAGCCAGGCCCTACAATGAGCAGTTCTTC. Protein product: CASSLGARPYNEQFF.

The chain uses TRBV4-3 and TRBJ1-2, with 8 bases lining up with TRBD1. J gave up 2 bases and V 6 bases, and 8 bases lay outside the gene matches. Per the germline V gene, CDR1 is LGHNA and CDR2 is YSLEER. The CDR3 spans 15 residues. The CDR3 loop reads CASSSTDRGNYGYTF. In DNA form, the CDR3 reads TGCGCCAGCAGTTCCACCGACAGGGGAAACTATGGCTACACCTTC.

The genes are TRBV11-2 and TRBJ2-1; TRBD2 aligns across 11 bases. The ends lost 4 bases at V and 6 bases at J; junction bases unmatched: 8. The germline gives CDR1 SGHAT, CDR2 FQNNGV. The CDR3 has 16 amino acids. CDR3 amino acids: CASSSNSGGAGNEQFF. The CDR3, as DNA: TGTGCCAGCAGCTCCAATAGCGGGGGGGCCGGCAATGAGCAGTTCTTC.

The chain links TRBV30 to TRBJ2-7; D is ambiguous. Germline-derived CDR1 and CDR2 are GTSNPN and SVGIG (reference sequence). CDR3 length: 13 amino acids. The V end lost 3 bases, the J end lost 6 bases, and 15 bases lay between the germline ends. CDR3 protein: CAWRVASLGEQYF. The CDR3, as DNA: TGTGCCTGGAGGGTGGCGTCTCTAGGCGAGCAGTACTTC.

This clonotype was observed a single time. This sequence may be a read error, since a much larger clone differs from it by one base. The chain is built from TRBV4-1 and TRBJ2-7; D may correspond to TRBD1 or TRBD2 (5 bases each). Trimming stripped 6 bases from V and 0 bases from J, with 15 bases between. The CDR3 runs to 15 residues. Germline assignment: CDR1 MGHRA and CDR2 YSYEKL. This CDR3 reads CASRTGASYSYEQYF. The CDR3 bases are TGCGCCAGCAGGACCGGGGCTAGCTACTCCTACGAGCAGTACTTC.

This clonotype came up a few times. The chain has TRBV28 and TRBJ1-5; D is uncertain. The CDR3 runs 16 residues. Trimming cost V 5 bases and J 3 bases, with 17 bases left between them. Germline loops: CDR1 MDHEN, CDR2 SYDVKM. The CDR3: CASSPLTGYVNQPQHF. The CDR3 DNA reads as TGTGCCAGCAGTCCCCTTACCGGGTATGTCAATCAGCCCCAGCATTTT.

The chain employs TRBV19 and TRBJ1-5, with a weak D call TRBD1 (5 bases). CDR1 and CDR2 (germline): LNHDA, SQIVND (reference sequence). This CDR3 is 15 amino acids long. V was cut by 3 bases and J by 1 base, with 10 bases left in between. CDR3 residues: CASSIRDGSNQPQHF. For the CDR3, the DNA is TGTGCCAGTAGTATCAGGGACGGGAGCAATCAGCCCCAGCATTTT.

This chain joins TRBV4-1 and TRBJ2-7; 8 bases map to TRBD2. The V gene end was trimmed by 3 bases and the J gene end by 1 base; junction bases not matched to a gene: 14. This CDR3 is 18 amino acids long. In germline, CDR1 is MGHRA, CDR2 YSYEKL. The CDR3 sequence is CASSQLGQAGGESYEQYF. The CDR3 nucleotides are TGCGCCAGCAGCCAGTTAGGACAAGCCGGGGGGGAATCCTACGAGCAGTACTTC.

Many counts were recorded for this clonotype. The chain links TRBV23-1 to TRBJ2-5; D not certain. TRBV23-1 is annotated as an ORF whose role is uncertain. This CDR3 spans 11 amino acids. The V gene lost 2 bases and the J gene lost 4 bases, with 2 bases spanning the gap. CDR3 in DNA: TGCGCCAGCAGTCAAAGAGAGACCCAGTACTTC. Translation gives CASSQRETQYF.

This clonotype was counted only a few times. DNA for the CDR3: TGTGCCAGCAGTCAACAGGACAGGGTTGCTGAAGCTTTCTTT. It specifies CASSQQDRVAEAFF. The chain has TRBV12-3 or TRBV12-4 and TRBJ1-1; 8 bases are a match to TRBD1. Trimming at V came to 5 bases and at J to 6 bases, leaving 8 bases not matched to a gene. This CDR3 region has 14 residues.

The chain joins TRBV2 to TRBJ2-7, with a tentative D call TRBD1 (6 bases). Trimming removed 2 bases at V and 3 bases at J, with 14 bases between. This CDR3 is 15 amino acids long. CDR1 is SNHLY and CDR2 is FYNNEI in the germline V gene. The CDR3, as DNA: TGTGCCAGCAGTGAATATGGGCAGGGGAACTACGAGCAGTACTTC. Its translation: CASSEYGQGNYEQYF.

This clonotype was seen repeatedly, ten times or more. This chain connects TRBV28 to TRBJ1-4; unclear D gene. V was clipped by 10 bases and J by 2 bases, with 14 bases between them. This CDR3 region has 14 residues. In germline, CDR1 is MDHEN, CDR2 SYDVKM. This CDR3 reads CATDPSGTNEKLFF. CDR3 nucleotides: TGTGCCACAGACCCATCCGGGACTAATGAAAAACTGTTTTTT.

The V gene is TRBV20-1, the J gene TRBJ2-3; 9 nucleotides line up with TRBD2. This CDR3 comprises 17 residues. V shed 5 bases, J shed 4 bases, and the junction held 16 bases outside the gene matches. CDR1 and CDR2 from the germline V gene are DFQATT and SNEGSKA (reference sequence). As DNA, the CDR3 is TGCAGTGCTGAGAGCGGGGGGACTAGATACGCCTCAGATACGCAGTATTTT. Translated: CSAESGGTRYASDTQYF.

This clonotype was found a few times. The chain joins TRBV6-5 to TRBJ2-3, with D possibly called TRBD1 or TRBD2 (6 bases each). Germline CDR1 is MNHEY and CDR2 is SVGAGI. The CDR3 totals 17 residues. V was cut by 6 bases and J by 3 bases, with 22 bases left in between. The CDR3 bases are TGTGCCAGCAGATACCCCGGGGGCACCGGGGTAACAGATACGCAGTATTTT. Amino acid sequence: CASRYPGGTGVTDTQYF.

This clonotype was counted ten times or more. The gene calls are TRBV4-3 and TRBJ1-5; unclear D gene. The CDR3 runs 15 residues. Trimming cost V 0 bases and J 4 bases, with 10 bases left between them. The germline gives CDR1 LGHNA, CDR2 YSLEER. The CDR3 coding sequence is TGCGCCAGCAGCCAAGATCGGTCATGGAATCAGCCCCAGCATTTT. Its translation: CASSQDRSWNQPQHF.

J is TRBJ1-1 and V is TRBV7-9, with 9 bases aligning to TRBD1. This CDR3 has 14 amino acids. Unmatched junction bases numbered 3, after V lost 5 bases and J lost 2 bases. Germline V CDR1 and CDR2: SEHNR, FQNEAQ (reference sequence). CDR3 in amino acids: CASSAQGANTEAFF. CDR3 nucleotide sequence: TGTGCCAGCAGCGCACAGGGGGCCAACACTGAAGCTTTCTTT.